One sample yielded the 6 T cell receptor beta chains listed below, sequenced in a study of T cell responses to AZD1222 COVID-19 vaccine. This table comes from immunoSEQ multiplex PCR, and its TCRdb copy is limited to in-frame clones, with some not included. The sample consists of some 130,000 clones, approximately 92% of them appearing once. Specimen: peripheral blood, collected 28 days after the second AZD1222 dose. The source of these receptors is an adult who received the AZD1222 COVID-19 vaccine.

This clone was counted a few times. The chain employs TRBV9 and TRBJ1-2; the D gene is possibly TRBD1 (5 bases). The germline V and J ends were trimmed by 1 base and 4 bases, with 11 bases remaining between them. Germline assignment: CDR1 SGDLS and CDR2 YYNGEE. The CDR3 has 14 residues. The CDR3 loop reads CASSVLGEGYGYTF. The CDR3 nucleotides are TGTGCCAGCAGCGTATTGGGGGAGGGCTATGGCTACACCTTC.

Notes on this clone: A read error may account for a junction end that differs from germline. The chain combines TRBV7-9 with TRBJ1-2; D is possibly TRBD1 (5 bases). Germline values: CDR1 SEHNR, CDR2 FQNEAQ (reference sequence). The length of the CDR3 is 15 residues. The CDR3 loop reads CASSVAGTAKDGYTF. CDR3 coding DNA: TGTGCCAGCAGCGTAGCCGGGACGGCGAAAGATGGCTACACCTTC.

V usage is TRBV3-1 (or the pseudogene TRBV3-2) and J usage is TRBJ2-7, with 7 bases fitting TRBD2. V lost 7 bases and J lost 7; bases outside the gene matches: 13. The CDR3 runs to 14 residues. The V gene's germline CDR1 is LGHDT and CDR2 YNNKEL (reference sequence). Written as DNA, the CDR3 is TGTGCCAGCACCCAGCGGGGAACCTCGGGGGAGCAGTACTTC. It is translated as CASTQRGTSGEQYF.

CDR3 residues: CATSDSQGYSNQPQHF. The CDR3 coding sequence is TGTGCCACCAGTGATTCACAGGGTTATAGCAATCAGCCCCAGCATTTT. The gene calls are TRBV24-1 and TRBJ1-5; tentatively, D is TRBD1 (6 bases). The CDR3 loop spans 16 amino acids. Germline V CDR1 and CDR2: KGHDR, SFDVKD. V lost 2 bases and J 0 bases, leaving 10 bases between the germline ends.

The genes are TRBV3-1 (or the pseudogene TRBV3-2) and TRBJ1-1; D possibly corresponds to TRBD1 (6 bases). Germline lookup yields CDR1 LGHDT and CDR2 YNNKEL (reference sequence). The V gene lost 0 bases and the J gene lost 2 bases, with 19 bases spanning the gap. The CDR3 consists of 18 residues. CDR3 DNA sequence: TGTGCCAGCAGCCAAGAAGGGGACCGACAGGCGGAAAACACTGAAGCTTTCTTT. It translates to CASSQEGDRQAENTEAFF.

A note on this clone: A junction end diverges from the germline sequence, so it may reflect a read error. V gene TRBV7-6 combines with J gene TRBJ1-3, with D hard to call. The germline CDR1 and CDR2 sequences are SGHVS and FNYEAQ. CDR3 length: 15 amino acids. CDR3 sequence: CASSLTSFFGYTIYF. As DNA, the CDR3 is TGTGCCAGCAGCTTAACCTCGTTTTTTGGATACACCATATATTTT.